The sequence of this T cell receptor beta chain was determined in a study of beta chain features in type 1 diabetes. Expressed TCRB transcripts were sequenced, since all the RNA that had been isolated was reverse transcribed. This table comes from immunoSEQ multiplex PCR, and its TCRdb copy is limited to in-frame clones, with some not included. Found here are 250,000 or so clones, about 15% of them singletons; the top ten hold just under 0.02%. This clone was seen more than once but under ten times. Its antigen is still unknown. Study observations and caveats: High-TCR-expressing cells could be over-represented by cDNA sequencing. TCRB CDR3 length was moderately but significantly reduced in all four CD4+ subsets of Type 1 diabetes patients.

CD45RO/CCR7/CD25/CD127/CD95/CD27 sorting isolated CD4+ naive, central memory, regulatory and stem cell-like memory cells. Purity of each sorted population was above 98%. The CDR3 is 16 amino acids. V lost 1 base and J 2 bases, leaving 11 bases between the germline ends. CDR1 is SGHTA, CDR2 FQGNSA, per germline. The specimen was naive CD4+ T cells from blood. This TCR was sampled from a man aged 25-40 years with type 1 diabetes. The chain carries TRBV7-2 and TRBJ2-2; tentative D call: TRBD2 (6 bases). This CDR3 is CASSLVGGANTGELFF. The DNA for the CDR3 is TGTGCCAGCAGCTTAGTGGGGGGTGCTAACACCGGGGAGCTGTTTTTT.